Listed below are T cell receptor beta chains from one sample, sequenced in a study of shared clonotypes between healthy human individuals. Sequenced by immunoSEQ multiplex PCR; TCRdb stores in-frame clones only, minus some. The table lists approximately 1.1 million clones, 70% to 80% of them singletons, with approximately 0.5% in the top ten. Sequencing used memory CD4+ T cells from PBMCs. These receptors were collected from a man between 18 and 29 years old in good health. Some clones in this sample may be carry-over from other donors' samples. CDR3s include the opening cysteine and the closing phenylalanine or tryptophan. The D gene is left open where the match is weak. A row's size may be missing; if present it is once, few, many or a size class.

j_call v_call d_call clone_size cdr3_aa cdr3_nt
TRBJ1-5 TRBV29-1 TRBD1 few CSARQGPNEPQHF TGCAGCGCTCGACAGGGGCCCAATGAGCCCCAGCATTTT
TRBJ2-7 TRBV21-1 . . CASSKAGRGQSYEQYF TGTGCCAGCAGCAAAGCGGGCAGGGGGCAGTCCTACGAGCAGTACTTC
TRBJ1-1 TRBV30 . . CAWSVSGGDTEAFF TGTGCCTGGAGTGTATCTGGGGGGGACACTGAAGCTTTCTTT
TRBJ2-1 TRBV6-5 . . CASSLGGTVGHNEQFF TGTGCCAGCAGTTTGGGCGGGACAGTAGGGCACAATGAGCAGTTCTTC
TRBJ2-7 TRBV15 . . CATSRDLEPAYEQYF TGTGCCACCAGCAGAGACCTCGAGCCCGCCTACGAGCAGTACTTC
TRBJ2-7 TRBV11-3 TRBD2 . CASSVGTSEQYF TGTGCCAGCAGCGTGGGGACTAGCGAGCAGTACTTC
TRBJ1-1 TRBV7-3 TRBD1 . CASSLNPGQGGRTEAFF TGTGCCAGCAGCTTGAACCCGGGACAGGGAGGTCGGACTGAAGCTTTCTTT
TRBJ1-1 TRBV2 . . CASRRENTEAFF TGTGCCAGCAGACGGGAAAACACTGAAGCTTTCTTT
TRBJ1-2 TRBV7-9 . . CASSFEGHGYTF TGTGCCAGCAGCTTCGAGGGCCACGGCTACACCTTC
TRBJ1-1 TRBV25-1 . . CASSGGVWTTEAFF TGTGCCAGCAGTGGCGGGGTGTGGACCACTGAAGCTTTCTTT
TRBJ1-6 TRBV5-6 . . CASSLAGNPMNSPLHF TGTGCCAGCAGCTTGGCCGGTAACCCTATGAATTCACCCCTCCACTTT
TRBJ1-1 TRBV29-1 . . CSVDSVDGENTEAFF TGCAGCGTTGATTCAGTAGACGGAGAGAACACTGAAGCTTTCTTT
TRBJ1-5 TRBV19 . . CASQRQGQWDQPQHF TGTGCCAGTCAGAGGCAGGGGCAGTGGGATCAGCCCCAGCATTTT
TRBJ2-7 TRBV28 . . CATSVGTYEQYF TGTGCCACCTCGGTAGGGACCTACGAGCAGTACTTC
TRBJ2-2 TRBV5-1 . many CASSLQQLNTGELFF TGCGCCAGCAGCTTGCAACAGCTGAACACCGGGGAGCTGTTTTTT
TRBJ2-7 TRBV9 . . CASSLGTVPHEQYF TGTGCCAGCAGCCTTGGGACGGTTCCCCACGAGCAGTACTTC
TRBJ1-4 TRBV5-5 . many CASSPLGNEKLFF TGTGCCAGCAGCCCTTTGGGGAATGAAAAACTGTTTTTT
TRBJ1-5 TRBV6-1 TRBD1 . CASSEGDRGDQPQHF TGTGCCAGCAGTGAAGGTGACAGGGGGGATCAGCCCCAGCATTTT
TRBJ2-3 TRBV18 . . CASSPSRGRDTQYF TGTGCCAGCTCACCTTCACGGGGGCGGGATACGCAGTATTTT
TRBJ2-1 TRBV19 . . CASSSGSYNEQFF TGTGCCAGTAGTAGCGGCTCCTACAATGAGCAGTTCTTC
TRBJ2-2 TRBV28 TRBD2 once CASSETSGRRNGELFF TGTGCCAGCAGTGAAACTAGCGGGAGGCGGAACGGGGAGCTGTTTTTT
TRBJ1-1 TRBV11-2 TRBD1 once CASSIYRGPNTEAFF TGTGCCAGCAGCATATACAGGGGGCCCAACACTGAAGCTTTCTTT
TRBJ2-7 TRBV28 . . CASSSVGGVVYEQYF TGTGCCAGCAGTTCCGTCGGCGGGGTGGTTTACGAGCAGTACTTC
TRBJ2-7 TRBV5-4 . . CASSFGFSYEQYF TGTGCCAGCAGCTTTGGGTTTTCCTACGAGCAGTACTTC
TRBJ2-3 TRBV11-2 TRBD1 . CASSTGTGSGTDTQYF TGTGCCAGCAGCACGGGGACAGGGAGTGGCACAGATACGCAGTATTTT
TRBJ1-4 TRBV18 . few CASSPQSGKLFF TGTGCCAGCTCACCACAGAGTGGAAAACTGTTTTTT
TRBJ2-1 TRBV4-2 . . CASSQDRIQFF TGTGCCAGCAGCCAAGATCGGATACAGTTCTTC
TRBJ1-4 TRBV15 . . CATSRGAGQNEKLFF TGTGCCACCAGCAGAGGGGCCGGCCAGAATGAAAAACTGTTTTTT
TRBJ2-5 TRBV4-1 . . CASSQVEGGGETQYF TGCGCCAGCAGCCAAGTTGAGGGTGGGGGAGAGACCCAGTACTTC
TRBJ2-3 TRBV5-6 . . CASSSMAGTDTQYF TGTGCCAGCAGCTCGATGGCGGGCACAGATACGCAGTATTTT
TRBJ2-7 TRBV2 . few CASRNDRTIYEQYF TGTGCCAGCAGGAATGACAGGACGATATACGAGCAGTACTTC
TRBJ2-6 TRBV5-1 TRBD1 . CASSLGGGPRSGANVLTF TGCGCCAGCAGCTTGGGAGGGGGCCCTCGGTCTGGGGCCAACGTCCTGACTTTC
TRBJ2-7 TRBV27 . . CASSTRSGHSYEQYF TGTGCCAGCAGTACCCGTAGCGGCCACTCCTACGAGCAGTACTTC
TRBJ1-5 TRBV11-2 . . CASSLDGGGNQPQHF TGTGCCAGCAGCTTAGATGGGGGGGGGAATCAGCCCCAGCATTTT
TRBJ2-2 TRBV4-2 . few CASFRPDTGELFF TGTGCCAGCTTCCGACCTGACACCGGGGAGCTGTTTTTT
TRBJ1-2 TRBV25-1 TRBD1 . CASRPLLGQDYGYTF TGTGCCAGCAGGCCCCTCCTGGGACAGGACTATGGCTACACCTTC
TRBJ2-2 TRBV5-4 . few CASSLVGGELFF TGTGCCAGCAGCTTGGTGGGCGGGGAGCTGTTTTTT
TRBJ2-5 TRBV19 TRBD1 . CASTTRTGTGGETQYF TGTGCCAGTACGACCCGGACCGGGACAGGGGGGGAGACCCAGTACTTC
TRBJ2-4 TRBV7-9 . . CASATAAAGNIQYF TGTGCCAGCGCCACCGCGGCGGCGGGGAACATTCAGTACTTC
TRBJ2-5 TRBV5-4 . . CASSLWGAQTQYF TGTGCCAGCAGCTTGTGGGGGGCTCAGACCCAGTACTTC
TRBJ2-1 TRBV7-8 TRBD2 . CASSVTAGENEQFF TGTGCCAGCAGCGTAACGGCGGGAGAAAATGAGCAGTTCTTC